Shown below are 29 T cell receptor beta chains from a single sample sequenced in a study of T-cell memory formation after mild COVID-19. Via MiXCR, TCRdb re-called the 5' RACE reads, giving one row per CDR3 protein. Altogether 470,000 or so distinct CDR3 sequences are present, roughly 17% being singletons, with the ten largest covering 20% to 25%. Material for sequencing was PBMCs or a T cell subset sorted from them (not recorded which). The receptors originated from a man between 18 and 35 years old who had mild COVID-19 (a few samples of this study predate the infection). Cell type and time point are not known.

The rearrangement joins TRBV20-1 to TRBJ1-1; D gene ambiguous. CDR3 size: 13 residues. Trimming removed 7 bases at V and 3 bases at J, with 15 bases between. The V gene's germline CDR1 is DFQATT and CDR2 SNEGSKA (reference sequence). This CDR3 is CSGIRGTDTEAFF. The CDR3 coding sequence is TGCAGTGGCATTCGGGGTACGGACACTGAAGCTTTCTTT.

This clonotype has a handful of counts. The genes are TRBV19 and TRBJ2-3; possible D gene TRBD1, 5 bases. Germline loops: CDR1 LNHDA, CDR2 SQIVND (reference sequence). The CDR3 extends over 13 amino acids. This chain's CDR3 is CAVQATSTDTQYF. Here the CDR3 DNA reads TGTGCGGTACAGGCCACTAGCACAGATACGCAGTATTTT.

This clonotype appeared a few times. This chain joins TRBV6-2 or TRBV6-3 and TRBJ1-2; 7 positions match TRBD1. CDR3 length equals 13 residues. CDR1 and CDR2 (germline): MNHEY, SVGEGT. The V gene end was trimmed by 6 bases and the J gene end by 7 bases; junction bases not matched to a gene: 8. The chain's CDR3 is CASREGQPSGYTF. The CDR3 region has the DNA TGTGCCAGCAGGGAGGGACAGCCCTCTGGCTACACCTTC.

This clonotype has more than one count but fewer than ten. The chain employs TRBV12-3 or TRBV12-4 and TRBJ1-2, with TRBD1 matching 8 bases. Germline trimming cut 6 bases from V and 1 base from J; bases unmatched to any gene: 19. The CDR3 totals 19 residues. The CDR3 DNA is TGTGCCAGCAGCCTTGGGCCAGGGGGCGTAGGGACCTTTAACTATGGCTACACCTTC. Its protein product is CASSLGPGGVGTFNYGYTF.

This clonotype was found a few times. The V and J genes are TRBV6-1 and TRBJ1-5; unclear D gene. Germline V CDR1 and CDR2: MNHNS, SASEGT. The CDR3 length is 14 residues. Trimming pared 6 bases from V and 2 bases from J, leaving 11 bases between. CDR3 sequence (DNA): TGTGCCAGCAGCGCAACGGATGGCAATCAGCCCCAGCATTTT. This gives the protein CASSATDGNQPQHF.

This clonotype has a handful of counts. V is TRBV20-1 and J is TRBJ2-2; D gene unclear. Trimming removed 6 bases from V and 3 bases from J, with 11 bases in between. Germline CDR1 DFQATT, CDR2 SNEGSKA (reference sequence). The CDR3 length is 13 residues. The CDR3 sequence: CSAAKVDTGELFF. In nucleotides, the CDR3 is TGCAGTGCGGCCAAGGTCGACACCGGGGAGCTGTTTTTT.

The chain couples TRBV9 to TRBJ2-1; possible D gene TRBD2, 6 bases. The CDR3 totals 15 residues. CDR1 is SGDLS, CDR2 YYNGEE, per germline. V was cut by 3 bases and J by 9 bases, with 19 bases left in between. The CDR3 region has the DNA TGTGCCAGCAGCGAGGCCCCCTCGGGGGATGGTGAGCAGTTCTTC. It is translated as CASSEAPSGDGEQFF.

This clonotype was detected only a few times. CDR3 in amino acids: CSGAWTGGLGEQFF. For the CDR3, the DNA is TGCAGCGGAGCGTGGACAGGTGGGCTGGGTGAGCAGTTCTTC. The J gene is TRBJ2-1, the V gene TRBV29-1, with 7 bases matching TRBD1. The CDR3 extends over 14 amino acids. Trimming at V came to 7 bases and at J to 9 bases, leaving 15 bases not matched to a gene. Germline loops: CDR1 SQVTM, CDR2 ANQGSEA.

In its sample, this clonotype was seen many times. The chain carries TRBV10-3 and TRBJ2-7; possible D gene TRBD1, 7 bases. Between the trimmed V and J ends, which lost 4 bases and 6 bases, there was a span of 10 bases. The CDR3 totals 12 residues. Germline CDR1 reads ENHRY; CDR2 reads SYGVKD. CDR3 sequence (DNA): TGTGCCATCAGTGGGCAGGGGGGCGAGCAGTACGTC. It specifies CAISGQGGEQYV.

This chain connects TRBV7-9 to TRBJ1-1; 7 bases are shared with TRBD1. The CDR3 extends over 16 amino acids. Per the germline V gene, CDR1 is SEHNR and CDR2 is FQNEAQ (reference sequence). Unmatched junction bases numbered 10, after V lost 5 bases and J lost 1 base. CDR3 nucleotide sequence: TGTGCCAGCAGCCCTCGACTGGGACAGCGGAACACTGAAGCTTTCTTT. Encoded protein: CASSPRLGQRNTEAFF. The full variable domain, in which reference TRBV7-9 and TRBJ1-1 provide the parts outside the CDR3, is DTGVSQNPRHKITKRGQNVTFRCDPISEHNRLYWYRQTLGQGPEFLTYFQNEAQLEKSRLLSDRFSAERPKGSFSTLEIQRTEQGDSAMYLCASSPRLGQRNTEAFFGQGTRLTVV.

This clonotype was picked up a small number of times. The chain joins TRBV6-5 to TRBJ2-3; D perhaps matches TRBD2 (6 bases). This CDR3 is 12 amino acids long. From germline, CDR1 is MNHEY and CDR2 SVGAGI. Deletions cut 8 bases from V and 4 bases from J, with 10 bases between. The CDR3 region has the DNA TGTGCCAGCGGTTTAGCGGCAGATACGCAGTATTTT. Its protein is CASGLAADTQYF.

The chain has TRBV6-2 or TRBV6-3 and TRBJ2-1; perhaps TRBD1 as D (6 bases). The length of the CDR3 is 14 residues. Germline lookup yields CDR1 MNHEY and CDR2 SVGEGT. Deletions cut 5 bases from V and 5 bases from J, with 13 bases between. CDR3 residues: CASSILTGNNEQFF. The DNA of the CDR3 is TGTGCCAGCAGTATTCTGACAGGAAACAATGAGCAGTTCTTC.

The chain employs TRBV11-2 and TRBJ2-7; D unresolved. The germline V gene encodes CDR1 SGHAT and CDR2 FQNNGV. The CDR3 loop spans 16 amino acids. V was trimmed by 5 bases and J by 0 bases, leaving 17 bases between them. The CDR3 DNA follows: TGTGCCAGCAGCCCAAGGGATACCAGGAGCTCCTACGAGCAGTACTTC. This encodes CASSPRDTRSSYEQYF.

V and J are TRBV7-2 and TRBJ2-1, with 7 bases identical to TRBD2. CDR3 length: 16 residues. CDR1 is SGHTA, CDR2 FQGNSA, per germline. Losses at the gene ends were 4 bases for V and 1 base for J; bases not matched to a gene: 7. CDR3 protein: CASSWSRTRSYNEQFF. CDR3 in DNA: TGTGCCAGCAGCTGGTCCCGGACTAGGTCCTACAATGAGCAGTTCTTC.

This clonotype was seen only a few times. The chain couples TRBV5-1 to TRBJ2-7; 11 nucleotides agree with TRBD1. Germline V gives CDR1 SGHRS, CDR2 YFSETQ. The CDR3 has 14 residues. The trim removed 3 bases at V and 7 bases at J, leaving 6 bases unmatched. CDR3 DNA: TGCGCCAGCAGCTCGGGACAGGGGGTAGGAGAGCAGTACGTC. Residues: CASSSGQGVGEQYV.

This clonotype was seen a few times. V usage is TRBV24-1 and J usage is TRBJ2-7; tentatively, D is TRBD1 (6 bases). Germline assignment: CDR1 KGHDR and CDR2 SFDVKD. The CDR3 runs 16 residues. V lost 7 bases, J lost 0 bases, and 18 bases lay in between. The DNA of the CDR3 is TGTGCCACCAGCCACCAAGACCAGGACAGCTCCTACGAGCAGTACGTC. It encodes CATSHQDQDSSYEQYV.

This chain connects TRBV4-1 to TRBJ2-3, with 9 bases lining up with TRBD1. J lost 7 bases, V lost 6 bases, and 8 bases had no gene match. The CDR3 covers 14 residues. CDR1 is MGHRA and CDR2 is YSYEKL in the germline V gene. This CDR3 reads CASRRDRVGHTQYF. CDR3 nucleotide sequence: TGCGCCAGCAGACGGGACAGGGTTGGACATACGCAGTATTTT.

The chain has TRBV7-2 and TRBJ2-2; D is possibly TRBD1 or TRBD2 (7 bases each). The germline gives CDR1 SGHTA, CDR2 FQGNSA. Trimming left V 5 bases short and J 2 bases short, with 12 bases between. This CDR3 comprises 15 residues. The CDR3 protein is CASSQRDRNTGELFF. The CDR3 DNA sequence: TGTGCCAGCAGCCAGCGGGACAGAAACACCGGGGAGCTGTTTTTT.

The chain employs TRBV5-1 and TRBJ1-2; D is perhaps TRBD1 (6 bases). V was trimmed by 2 bases and J by 6 bases, leaving 17 bases between them. Germline CDR1 is SGHRS and CDR2 is YFSETQ. CDR3 size: 15 residues. The DNA for the CDR3 is TGCGCCAGCAGCTTAGGGGGGCGGACAGTCGATGGCTACACCTTC. Translated, it gives CASSLGGRTVDGYTF.

As concerns this clonotype: The junction departs from the called germline gene at one end, perhaps through a read error. The chain employs TRBV28 and TRBJ2-1, with D unresolved. The CDR3 spans 12 residues. CDR1 is MDHEN and CDR2 is SYDVKM in the germline V gene. In nucleotides, the CDR3 is TGTGACAGCAGGCAGAGCCTTTTGGAGCAGTTCTTC. Translation gives CDSRQSLLEQFF.

The chain joins TRBV7-9 to TRBJ2-1, with no clear D. CDR1 SEHNR and CDR2 FQNEAQ come from the germline V gene (reference sequence). CDR3 length: 15 residues. V was clipped by 7 bases and J by 2 bases, with 15 bases between them. Here the CDR3 reads CASTVWQDPYNEQFF. The CDR3 DNA reads as TGTGCCAGCACGGTGTGGCAGGACCCCTACAATGAGCAGTTCTTC.

V is TRBV24-1 and J is TRBJ2-1; 9 bases match TRBD2. With 4 bases clipped from V and 8 bases from J, the junction kept 11 bases outside the gene matches. CDR3 length: 16 residues. The V gene's germline CDR1 is KGHDR and CDR2 SFDVKD. The CDR3 coding sequence is TGTGCCACCAGTGAGACAGCGGGGGGAACTACGGATGAGCAGTTCTTC. It yields the protein CATSETAGGTTDEQFF.

The chain joins TRBV3-1 to TRBJ2-1; 12 nucleotides line up with TRBD1. The germline V gene has CDR1 LGHDT and CDR2 YNNKEL (reference sequence). The length of the CDR3 is 13 residues. V lost 8 bases to trimming and J lost 6 bases; unmatched junction nucleotides: 2. CDR3 region: CASGTGGFNEQFF. The CDR3 bases are TGTGCCAGCGGGACAGGGGGCTTCAATGAGCAGTTCTTC.

This clonotype has a handful of counts. The chain couples TRBV6-6 to TRBJ1-2; D uncertain. The germline CDR1 and CDR2 sequences are MNHNY and SVGAGI (reference sequence). This CDR3 comprises 13 residues. Trimming took off 10 bases at V and 0 bases at J, with 12 bases between the two ends. Here the CDR3 reads CATSPGANYGYTF. CDR3 DNA: TGTGCCACCTCCCCCGGAGCTAACTATGGCTACACCTTC.

CDR3 DNA sequence: TGCGCCAGCAGCTCGGACAGGGGGACATTCTATGGCTACACCTTC. It is translated as CASSSDRGTFYGYTF. The chain has TRBV5-1 and TRBJ1-2; 10 positions agree with TRBD1. The CDR3 is made up of 15 amino acids. The J segment lost 4 bases and the V segment lost 3 bases, leaving 6 bases of the junction unmatched. CDR1 is SGHRS and CDR2 is YFSETQ in the germline V gene. Variable domain in full (rest from reference TRBV5-1 and TRBJ1-2): KAGVTQTPRYLIKTRGQQVTLSCSPISGHRSVSWYQQTPGQGLQFLFEYFSETQRNKGNFPGRFSGRQFSNSRSEMNVSTLELGDSALYLCASSSDRGTFYGYTFGSGTRLTVV.

The chain combines TRBV2 with TRBJ1-4; the D gene is possibly TRBD1 (6 bases). CDR3 length: 14 amino acids. Trimming pared 6 bases from V and 8 bases from J, leaving 16 bases between. Per germline, CDR1 SNHLY and CDR2 FYNNEI. This CDR3 is CASRVQGGREKLFF. CDR3 DNA: TGTGCCAGCAGAGTACAGGGAGGACGGGAAAAACTGTTTTTT.

Here the CDR3 reads CASSLVDRVGETQYF. DNA for the CDR3: TGTGCCAGCTCACTCGTGGACAGGGTCGGGGAGACCCAGTACTTC. The rearrangement uses TRBV18 and TRBJ2-5; 8 positions agree with TRBD1. The CDR3 sequence is 15 residues long. The germline gives CDR1 KGHSH, CDR2 LQKENI. V lost 4 bases, J lost 5 bases, and 9 bases stayed unmatched.

CDR3 sequence reads: CASSRGGTSTDTQYF. The DNA of the CDR3 is TGTGCCAGCAGCCGCGGGGGGACGAGCACAGATACGCAGTATTTT. The V gene is TRBV7-3, the J gene TRBJ2-3; 8 bases are shared with TRBD2. The CDR3 is 15 residues long. Germline V lookup: CDR1 SGHTA, CDR2 FQGTGA. The trim removed 5 bases at V and 0 bases at J, leaving 4 bases unmatched.

This clonotype was observed at least ten times. The chain combines TRBV5-1 with TRBJ1-4; 7 bases are a match to TRBD1. The CDR3 extends over 14 amino acids. Trimming took 4 bases from V and 8 from J; bases not matched to a gene: 8. Germline V CDR1 and CDR2: SGHRS, YFSETQ. The CDR3 here is CASSADRYGEKLFF. CDR3 nucleotides: TGCGCCAGCAGCGCGGACAGGTATGGCGAAAAACTGTTTTTT.